This T cell receptor beta chain was profiled in a study of blood T cell repertoires in COVID-19. Study-level background: Researchers got acute and convalescent COVID-19 samples from the United States, Italy and Spain.

Sequenced by immunoSEQ multiplex PCR; TCRdb stores in-frame clones only, minus some. The data hold roughly 190,000 clones, with roughly 85% observed a single time. This CDR3 is built from 19 residues. The germline V gene has CDR1 SGHDT and CDR2 YYEEEE. The germline V and J ends were trimmed by 0 bases and 1 base, with 20 bases remaining between them. This chain connects TRBV5-6 to TRBJ1-5, with D perhaps matching TRBD1 (6 bases). Material: peripheral blood. The origin of this receptor is a man in his sixties with active or convalescent COVID-19. The CDR3 is CASSLGVGGSISSNQPQHF. The DNA of the CDR3 is TGTGCCAGCAGCTTGGGGGTAGGGGGATCCATCTCGAGCAATCAGCCCCAGCATTTT. The whole variable domain, filled in from reference TRBV5-6 and TRBJ1-5, reads DAGVTQSPTHLIKTRGQQVTLRCSPKSGHDTVSWYQQALGQGPQFIFQYYEEEERQRGNFPDRFSGHQFPNYSSELNVNALLLGDSALYLCASSLGVGGSISSNQPQHFGDGTRLSIL.